Sequencing of this TCR beta chain was carried out in a study of early T cells in non-severe SARS-CoV-2 infection. Study details: Sequencing of bulk RNA from unsorted whole blood was done, without chain pairing. Study findings and constraints: Matching against VDJdb likely underestimated virus-specific expansions, favoring anti-spike CD8.

On this clonotype: What it binds is not known.

The germline gives CDR1 SGHAT, CDR2 FQNNGV. V was clipped by 1 base and J by 4 bases; unmatched bases: 4. The CDR3 sequence is 16 residues long. Attachment of unique molecular identifiers to individual cDNA molecules was performed. TCRdb passed the 5' RACE reads through MiXCR, listing each CDR3 protein once. The repertoire holds some 59,000 distinct CDR3 sequences, with around 10% as singletons. This chain joins TRBV11-2 and TRBJ2-1, with 10 bases fitting TRBD2. The TCR comes from an adult who was a healthcare worker with PCR-confirmed SARS-CoV-2 infection or an uninfected control (not recorded which). The source was whole blood, collected at baseline. CDR3 sequence reads: CASSLGSSGGYNEQFF. The CDR3 coding sequence is TGTGCCAGCAGCTTAGGGTCTAGCGGGGGTTACAATGAGCAGTTCTTC.